The 15 T cell receptor beta chains in this list originate from one sample, sequenced in a study of CD8 T cells in ankylosing spondylitis. TCRdb redid the calling of the 5' RACE reads with MiXCR, one entry per CDR3 protein. Counted here are about 180,000 distinct CDR3 sequences, around 9.6% occurring once; the ten biggest clones make up about 16%. Sequencing was performed on blood, either unsorted or a sorted T cell fraction (not recorded which). The receptors shown here come from a female donor with ankylosing spondylitis or in good health (not recorded which).

This clonotype was detected only a few times. The rearrangement uses TRBV10-2 and TRBJ2-7; D remains unclear. CDR1 and CDR2 from the germline V gene are WSHSY and SAAADI. V lost 6 bases, J lost 2 bases, and 5 bases lay in between. CDR3 size: 11 residues. The CDR3 bases are TGCGCCAGCAGGGAGACCTACGAGCAGTACTTC. Protein product: CASRETYEQYF.

This clonotype has at least ten counts. J is TRBJ2-4 and V is TRBV12-3 or TRBV12-4; 9 bases agree with TRBD2. The CDR3 totals 14 residues. V shed 5 bases, J shed 3 bases, and the junction held 2 bases outside the gene matches. The CDR3, as DNA: TGTGCCAGCAGTCTTAGCGGGGGCAAAAACATTCAGTACTTC. This encodes CASSLSGGKNIQYF.

The table lists this clonotype with a few counts. The chain couples TRBV6-5 to TRBJ2-4; D is perhaps TRBD2 (6 bases). This CDR3 has 13 amino acids. Germline CDR1 MNHEY, CDR2 SVGAGI. V shed 2 bases and J shed 4 bases, with 6 bases lying between them. The CDR3 sequence is CASSYGGKNIQYF. For the CDR3, the DNA is TGTGCCAGCAGTTACGGGGGGAAAAACATTCAGTACTTC.

This clonotype was detected ten times or more. The CDR3 protein is CASSAGAYTGELFF. DNA of the CDR3: TGTGCCAGCAGTGCTGGGGCTTACACCGGGGAGCTGTTTTTT. This chain connects TRBV6-1 to TRBJ2-2; a weak D match, TRBD1 (5 bases). Germline CDR1 is MNHNS and CDR2 is SASEGT. The V end was cut by 4 bases, the J end by 3 bases, with 9 bases between. This CDR3 region has 14 residues.

This clonotype was detected a few times. The chain is built from TRBV9 and TRBJ2-1; TRBD2 matches at 8 bases. This CDR3 contains 14 residues. After removal of 0 bases from V and 4 bases from J, the junction contained 0 bases not matched to a gene. Per the germline V gene, CDR1 is SGDLS and CDR2 is YYNGEE. The CDR3 here is CASSVVAGYNEQFF. CDR3 DNA sequence: TGTGCCAGCAGCGTAGTAGCGGGGTACAATGAGCAGTTCTTC.

In this sample, this clonotype turned up a few times. The chain carries TRBV15 and TRBJ2-3; D assignment may be TRBD1 or TRBD2 (5 bases each). CDR1 and CDR2 (germline): LNHNV, YYDKDF (reference sequence). The CDR3 covers 13 residues. Trimming removed 6 bases from V and 3 bases from J, with 10 bases in between. The CDR3 DNA reads TGTGCCACCAGAGAGAGGGGTACAGATACGCAGTATTTT. This gives the protein CATRERGTDTQYF.

The rearrangement links TRBV7-9 to TRBJ2-7; 8 nucleotides match TRBD2. Looked up from germline, CDR1 is SEHNR and CDR2 is FQNEAQ (reference sequence). The ends lost 8 bases at V and 3 bases at J; junction bases unmatched: 6. The CDR3 totals 13 residues. CDR3: CASSRREDYEQYF. CDR3 DNA sequence: TGTGCCAGCTCTCGGCGGGAGGACTACGAGCAGTACTTC.

This clonotype came up a few times. The chain carries TRBV6-5 and TRBJ2-5, with D perhaps matching TRBD2 (6 bases). Between the trimmed V and J ends, which lost 0 bases and 7 bases, there was a span of 15 bases. The CDR3 contains 15 residues. The germline CDR1 and CDR2 sequences are MNHEY and SVGAGI. CDR3 DNA sequence: TGTGCCAGCAGTTACTCGATTAGCGGCCAGGGGACCCAGTACTTC. Translated: CASSYSISGQGTQYF.

This clonotype occurred a few times. CDR3 loop: CASSLTSNAYEQYF. CDR3 coding DNA: TGTGCCAGCAGCTTAACGTCCAATGCCTACGAGCAGTACTTC. The chain carries TRBV7-3 and TRBJ2-7; D unresolved. The CDR3 extends over 14 amino acids. V was trimmed by 0 bases and J by 2 bases, leaving 8 bases between them. The germline V gene encodes CDR1 SGHTA and CDR2 FQGTGA.

The chain has TRBV9 and TRBJ2-4, with D perhaps assigned TRBD1 or TRBD2 (5 bases each). Trimming shortened V by 3 bases and J by 5 bases, and 12 bases separated the two germline ends. The CDR3 consists of 14 residues. In germline, CDR1 is SGDLS, CDR2 YYNGEE. The chain's CDR3 is CASSAGEGENIQYF. The CDR3 region has the DNA TGTGCCAGCAGCGCCGGGGAAGGGGAAAACATTCAGTACTTC.

The chain uses TRBV7-6 and TRBJ2-7; 10 nucleotides agree with TRBD2. With 5 bases clipped from V and 1 base from J, the junction kept 11 bases outside the gene matches. This CDR3 spans 17 amino acids. Per the germline V gene, CDR1 is SGHVS and CDR2 is FNYEAQ. The CDR3 reads CASSPSMGTSVSYEQYF. CDR3 sequence (DNA): TGTGCCAGCAGCCCGTCAATGGGGACTAGCGTTTCCTACGAGCAGTACTTC.

The sample holds a few counts of this clonotype. V gene TRBV9 combines with J gene TRBJ2-7, with D maybe TRBD2 (6 bases). Germline V lookup: CDR1 SGDLS, CDR2 YYNGEE. The CDR3 has 16 residues. Deletions cut 0 bases from V and 4 bases from J, with 17 bases between. CDR3 protein: CASSVGFAGKGYEQYF. The CDR3 DNA follows: TGTGCCAGCAGCGTAGGTTTTGCGGGAAAAGGATACGAGCAGTACTTC.

The rearrangement uses TRBV7-9 and TRBJ2-7, with 7 bases lining up with TRBD1. The CDR3 has 14 amino acids. Trimming took 2 bases from V and 2 from J; bases not matched to a gene: 3. The germline V gene has CDR1 SEHNR and CDR2 FQNEAQ (reference sequence). The CDR3 reads CASSLFGTAYEQYF. The CDR3 DNA reads TGTGCCAGCAGCTTATTCGGGACAGCCTACGAGCAGTACTTC.

The chain combines TRBV2 with TRBJ2-2, with TRBD2 as a possible D gene (5 bases). With 0 bases removed from V and 8 bases from J, the gap between germline ends came to 22 bases. The CDR3 runs to 18 residues. Germline assignment: CDR1 SNHLY and CDR2 FYNNEI. The CDR3 reads CASSEALEGPPIGGELFF. DNA of the CDR3: TGTGCCAGCAGTGAAGCGCTTGAGGGTCCCCCCATAGGGGGGGAGCTGTTTTTT.

The V call is TRBV27, the J call TRBJ2-1, with 12 bases fitting TRBD2. There are 14 residues in the CDR3. The germline V gene encodes CDR1 MNHEY and CDR2 SMNVEV (reference sequence). Trimming at V came to 6 bases and at J to 7 bases, leaving 4 bases not matched to a gene. CDR3 protein: CASSGLAGRNEQFF. The CDR3 coding sequence is TGTGCCAGCAGCGGACTAGCGGGACGGAATGAGCAGTTCTTC.